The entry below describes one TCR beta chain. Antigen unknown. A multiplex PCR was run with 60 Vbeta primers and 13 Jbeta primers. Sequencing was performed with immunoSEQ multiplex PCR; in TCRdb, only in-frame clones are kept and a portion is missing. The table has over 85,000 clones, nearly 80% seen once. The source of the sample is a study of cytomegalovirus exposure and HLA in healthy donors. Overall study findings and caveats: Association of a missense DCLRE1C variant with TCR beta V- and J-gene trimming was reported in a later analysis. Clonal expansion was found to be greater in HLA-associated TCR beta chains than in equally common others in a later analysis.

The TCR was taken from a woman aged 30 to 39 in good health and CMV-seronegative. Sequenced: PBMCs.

This chain's CDR3 is CASSTGTGRHEQFF. The CDR3, as DNA: TGTGCCAGCAGCACCGGGACAGGGCGTCATGAGCAGTTCTTC. The V call is TRBV7-3, the J call TRBJ2-1, with 9 bases lining up with TRBD1. V lost 5 bases and J lost 8; bases outside the gene matches: 7. Germline V gene data show CDR1 as SGHTA and CDR2 as FQGTGA. CDR3 length equals 14 residues. The full variable domain, in which reference TRBV7-3 and TRBJ2-1 provide the parts outside the CDR3, is GAGVSQTPSNKVTEKGKYVELRCDPISGHTALYWYRQSLGQGPEFLIYFQGTGAADDSGLPNDRFFAVRPEGSVSTLKIQRTERGDSAVYLCASSTGTGRHEQFFGPGTRLTVL.